These 8 T cell receptor beta chains came from one sample sequenced in a study of naive and memory T cell subsets. An equimolar mix of two oligonucleotides served as the beta constant-region primer for TRBC1 and TRBC2. MiXCR, run by TCRdb on the UMI-ligation and nested PCR reads, gives a single entry per CDR3 protein. The data contain around 160,000 distinct CDR3 sequences, about 18% of them seen just once; the ten biggest clones take up about 0.14%. The sample taken for sequencing was naive CD4+ T cells from blood. The receptor set was obtained from a human donor in good health.

There are a few counts of this clonotype. This sequence joins TRBV18 and TRBJ2-7; unclear D gene. The V gene's germline CDR1 is KGHSH and CDR2 LQKENI. The CDR3 is made up of 11 amino acids. Deletions cut 6 bases from V and 5 bases from J, with 8 bases between. The CDR3 protein is CASSLTDEQYF. The CDR3 DNA reads TGTGCCAGCTCCCTAACGGACGAGCAGTACTTC.

This sequence joins TRBV10-1 and TRBJ2-6; unclear D gene. V gave up 3 bases and J gave up 4 bases, with 4 bases separating them. CDR3 length: 13 residues. Germline V gives CDR1 WNHNN, CDR2 SYGVQD (reference sequence). CDR3 in amino acids: CASSEQGANVLTF. The DNA for the CDR3 is TGCGCCAGCAGTGAACAGGGGGCCAACGTCCTGACTTTC.

This clonotype was seen repeatedly, ten times or more. The chain links TRBV6-2 or TRBV6-3 to TRBJ1-5, with D unclear. V was shortened by 4 bases and J by 8 bases, with 12 bases between the two germline ends. The CDR3 sequence is 13 residues long. The germline V gene has CDR1 MNHEY and CDR2 SVGEGT. The CDR3 spells CASSSGRLEPQHF. The CDR3 DNA reads as TGTGCCAGCAGTTCTGGACGGCTTGAGCCCCAGCATTTT.

This clonotype was found a few times. The J gene is TRBJ2-3, the V gene TRBV7-2, with D unresolved. Deletions cut 0 bases from V and 6 bases from J, with 7 bases between. Germline lookup yields CDR1 SGHTA and CDR2 FQGNSA. The CDR3 runs 13 residues. Written as DNA, the CDR3 is TGTGCCAGCAGCTTAGCAATTTTGGATACGCAGTATTTT. Its translation: CASSLAILDTQYF.

This clonotype was detected only a few times. V gene TRBV6-6 combines with J gene TRBJ2-7; TRBD1 agrees at 8 bases. The CDR3 contains 15 residues. Germline CDR1 reads MNHNY; CDR2 reads SVGAGI (reference sequence). With 7 bases clipped from V and 5 bases from J, the junction kept 13 bases outside the gene matches. CDR3 in amino acids: CASTPAGQGAHEQYF. CDR3 DNA: TGTGCCAGCACCCCCGCAGGACAGGGTGCCCACGAGCAGTACTTC.

The V call is TRBV24-1, the J call TRBJ2-6; 7 nucleotides agree with TRBD1. CDR3 length: 17 residues. V lost 3 bases, J lost 0 bases, and 4 bases stayed unmatched. Germline values: CDR1 KGHDR, CDR2 SFDVKD. The CDR3 loop reads CATSDPGTVSGANVLTF. The CDR3 region has the DNA TGTGCCACCAGTGATCCCGGGACAGTCTCTGGGGCCAACGTCCTGACTTTC.

The rearrangement joins TRBV20-1 to TRBJ2-1; 8 bases align to TRBD2. V dropped 2 bases and J dropped 10; count of bases not matched to a gene: 7. Germline loops: CDR1 DFQATT, CDR2 SNEGSKA (reference sequence). The CDR3 has 13 amino acids. This CDR3 reads CSARSTSGLEQFF. The CDR3 DNA reads as TGCAGTGCTAGATCAACTAGCGGTTTAGAGCAGTTCTTC.

J is TRBJ1-2 and V is TRBV11-2, with D possibly being TRBD1 (6 bases). Trimming took 0 bases from V and 7 from J, leaving 15 bases between them. This CDR3 is 15 amino acids long. Germline assignment: CDR1 SGHAT and CDR2 FQNNGV. CDR3 region: CASSLDRGGLRGYTF. The CDR3 nucleotides are TGTGCCAGCAGCTTAGATCGAGGGGGGTTACGTGGCTACACCTTC. Full variable domain (remainder filled in from reference TRBV11-2 and TRBJ1-2): EAGVAQSPRYKIIEKRQSVAFWCNPISGHATLYWYQQILGQGPKLLIQFQNNGVVDDSQLPKDRFSAERLKGVDSTLKIQPAKLEDSAVYLCASSLDRGGLRGYTFGSGTRLTVV.